This T cell receptor (beta chain) was observed in a study of cytomegalovirus exposure and HLA in healthy donors. The study ran its PCR with 60 Vbeta and 13 Jbeta primers. The repertoire was sequenced with immunoSEQ multiplex PCR; TCRdb's copy has only in-frame clones and lacks some. In the table there are about 280,000 clones, roughly 90% of which are singletons. Study-wide results and limits: In an earlier analysis, most TCR beta V segments were productive about 87% or about 30% of the time. TCR beta sequences reportedly predicted the HLA-A and HLA-B alleles of most subjects accurately.

CDR3 size: 11 residues. CDR1 SEHNR and CDR2 FQNEAQ come from the germline V gene (reference sequence). On this clone: What it binds is unknown. Relative to the germline gene, one junction end is altered; a read error may explain this.

The receptor comes from a woman younger than 30 in good health and CMV-seronegative. The rearrangement uses TRBV7-9 and TRBJ2-7, with D maybe TRBD2 (5 bases). The sample comprised PBMCs. The CDR3 sequence is CSSSLRGEQYF. The CDR3 bases are TGTTCCAGCAGCTTACGGGGCGAGCAGTACTTC.